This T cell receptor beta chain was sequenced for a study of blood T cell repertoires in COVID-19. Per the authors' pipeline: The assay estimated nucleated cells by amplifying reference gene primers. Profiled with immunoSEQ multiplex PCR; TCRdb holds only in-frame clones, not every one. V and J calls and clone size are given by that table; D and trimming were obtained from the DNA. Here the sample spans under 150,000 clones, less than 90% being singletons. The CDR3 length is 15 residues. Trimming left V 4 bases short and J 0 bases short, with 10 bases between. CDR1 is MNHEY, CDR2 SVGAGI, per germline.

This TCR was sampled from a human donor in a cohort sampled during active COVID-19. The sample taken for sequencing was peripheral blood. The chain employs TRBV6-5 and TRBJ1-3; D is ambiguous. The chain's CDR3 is CASSSTDRSGNTIYF. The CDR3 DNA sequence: TGTGCCAGCAGTTCTACAGATCGCTCTGGAAACACCATATATTTT.